Sequencing of this T cell receptor beta chain was carried out in a study of blood T cells in healthy people across ages. They isolated at least 7 million PBMCs from each sample. Each sample provided at least 5.5 micrograms of extracted total RNA. A second roughly 6 to 11 cycle PCR used barcoded and J-beta primers. TCRdb itself ran the 5' RACE reads through MiXCR, one entry per CDR3 protein. In the table there are around 800,000 distinct CDR3 sequences, 53% of which are singletons. V was clipped by 7 bases and J by 0 bases; unmatched bases: 7. Looked up from germline, CDR1 is SGDLS and CDR2 is YYNGEE. The CDR3 is 15 amino acids.

The source is an elderly man in good health. The gene calls are TRBV9 and TRBJ2-1; TRBD2 agrees at 7 bases. Sequenced: blood. CDR3 region: CASAEGGSSYNEQFF. The DNA for the CDR3 is TGTGCCAGCGCCGAGGGCGGGAGCTCCTACAATGAGCAGTTCTTC.